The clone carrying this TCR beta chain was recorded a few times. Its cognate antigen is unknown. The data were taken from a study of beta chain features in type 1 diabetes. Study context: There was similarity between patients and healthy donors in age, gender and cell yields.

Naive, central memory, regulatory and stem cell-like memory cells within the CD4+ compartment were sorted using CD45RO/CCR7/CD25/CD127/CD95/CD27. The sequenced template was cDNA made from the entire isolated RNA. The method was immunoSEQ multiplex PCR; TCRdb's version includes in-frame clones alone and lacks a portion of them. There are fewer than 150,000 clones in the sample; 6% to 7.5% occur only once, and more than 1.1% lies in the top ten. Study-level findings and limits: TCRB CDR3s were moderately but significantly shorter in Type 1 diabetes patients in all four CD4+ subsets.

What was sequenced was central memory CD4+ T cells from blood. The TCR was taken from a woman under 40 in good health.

CDR3 coding DNA: TGTGCCAGCAGTCGGACAGGGGGCACCGGGGAGCTGTTTTTT. It specifies CASSRTGGTGELFF. The rearrangement links TRBV27 to TRBJ2-2; the match to TRBD1 covers 10 bases. The CDR3 loop spans 14 amino acids. The V gene's germline CDR1 is MNHEY and CDR2 SMNVEV (reference sequence). Unmatched junction bases numbered 1, after V lost 5 bases and J lost 4 bases.